The clone carrying this T cell receptor (beta chain) came up a few times. What it binds is not known. This specimen comes from a study of beta chain features in type 1 diabetes. All of the isolated RNA was reverse transcribed, so expressed TCRB transcripts were sequenced. The read count averaged around 3.6 million across naive, central memory and regulatory T cell samples. The data were produced by immunoSEQ multiplex PCR, yet TCRdb's version contains in-frame clones alone and is incomplete. The data contain about 640,000 clones, 9.5% to 15% of them seen just once; the ten biggest clones take up around 0.12%. Overall study findings and caveats: Naive, central memory and Treg TCRB repertoires seemed to resemble each other more closely in patients than they did in healthy donors. Type 1 diabetes patients showed a moderate but significant shortening of TCRB CDR3s in all four CD4+ subsets.

Sorting produced populations that all topped 98% purity. This CDR3 comprises 13 residues. Germline values: CDR1 MNHEY, CDR2 SMNVEV (reference sequence). V shed 4 bases and J shed 3 bases, with 4 bases lying between them. The sequence was collected from a man aged 25-45 years with type 1 diabetes. The chain employs TRBV27 and TRBJ1-6; D remains unclear. Material for sequencing was naive CD4+ T cells from blood. For the CDR3, the DNA is TGTGCCAGCAGTTCCAACTATAATTCACCCCTCCACTTT. Amino acid sequence: CASSSNYNSPLHF.